This T cell receptor beta chain was recovered during a study of blood T cell repertoires in COVID-19. Study-wide context: Sites across the United States, Italy and Spain contributed samples from acute and convalescent COVID-19.

In the study's own analysis: How many nucleated cells were present was estimated from reference gene primer amplification. The data were produced by immunoSEQ multiplex PCR, yet TCRdb's version contains in-frame clones alone and is incomplete. V, J and clone size were drawn from that table, and D and trimming were deduced from the DNA. The table records a few hundred thousand clones, over 75% of them present only once. Germline trimming cut 7 bases from V and 5 bases from J; bases unmatched to any gene: 10. The CDR3 has 15 amino acids. From germline, CDR1 is MNHNY and CDR2 SVGAGI (reference sequence).

The chain couples TRBV6-6 to TRBJ1-5; 8 bases match TRBD1. What was sequenced was peripheral blood. This receptor was identified in a man aged 50-59 years with acute or convalescent COVID-19. CDR3 protein: CASTVGQGRDQPQHF. CDR3 sequence (DNA): TGTGCCAGCACCGTCGGACAGGGTCGAGATCAGCCCCAGCATTTT.